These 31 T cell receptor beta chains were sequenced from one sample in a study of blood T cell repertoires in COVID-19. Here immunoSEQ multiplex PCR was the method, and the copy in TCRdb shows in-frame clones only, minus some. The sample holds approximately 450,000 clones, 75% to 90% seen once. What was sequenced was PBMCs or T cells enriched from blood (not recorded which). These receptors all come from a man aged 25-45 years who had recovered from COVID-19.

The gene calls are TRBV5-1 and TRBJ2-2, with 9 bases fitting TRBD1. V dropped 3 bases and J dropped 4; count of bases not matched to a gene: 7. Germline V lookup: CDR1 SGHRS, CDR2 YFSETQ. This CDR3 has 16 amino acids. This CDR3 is CASSYRGRDPTGELFF. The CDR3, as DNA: TGCGCCAGCAGCTACAGGGGGCGCGACCCCACCGGGGAGCTGTTTTTT.

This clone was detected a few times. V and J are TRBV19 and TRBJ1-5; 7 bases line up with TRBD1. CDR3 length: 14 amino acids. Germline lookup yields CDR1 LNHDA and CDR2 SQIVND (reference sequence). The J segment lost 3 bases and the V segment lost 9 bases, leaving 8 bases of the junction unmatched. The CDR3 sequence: CASSLQGHNQPQHF. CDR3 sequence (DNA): TGTGCCAGCAGTTTACAGGGGCACAATCAGCCCCAGCATTTT.

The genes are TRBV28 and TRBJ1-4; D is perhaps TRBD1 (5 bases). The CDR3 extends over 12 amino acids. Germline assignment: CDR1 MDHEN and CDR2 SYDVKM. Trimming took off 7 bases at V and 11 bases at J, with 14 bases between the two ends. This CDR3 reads CASTDGRGKLFF. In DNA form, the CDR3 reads TGTGCCAGCACCGATGGTCGGGGGAAACTGTTTTTT.

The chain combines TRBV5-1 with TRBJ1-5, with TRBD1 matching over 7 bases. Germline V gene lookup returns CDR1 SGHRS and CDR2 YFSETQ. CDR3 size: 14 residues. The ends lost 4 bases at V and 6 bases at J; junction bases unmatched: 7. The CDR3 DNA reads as TGCGCCAGCAGCCCCGGACAGGACCGTCAGCCCCAGCATTTT. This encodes CASSPGQDRQPQHF.

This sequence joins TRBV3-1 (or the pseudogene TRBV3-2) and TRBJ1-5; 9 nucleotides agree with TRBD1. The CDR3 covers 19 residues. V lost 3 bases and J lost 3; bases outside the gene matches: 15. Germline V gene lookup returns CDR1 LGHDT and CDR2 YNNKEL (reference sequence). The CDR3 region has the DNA TGTGCCAGCAGCCAGGCTAGTAAAACAGGGGGCTGGGACAATCAGCCCCAGCATTTT. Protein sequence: CASSQASKTGGWDNQPQHF.

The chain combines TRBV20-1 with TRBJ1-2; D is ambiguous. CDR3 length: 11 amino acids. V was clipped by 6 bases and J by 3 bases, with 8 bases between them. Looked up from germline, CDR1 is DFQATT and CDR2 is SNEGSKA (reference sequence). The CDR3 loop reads CSARLDYGYTF. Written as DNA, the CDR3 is TGCAGTGCGAGACTCGACTATGGCTACACCTTC.

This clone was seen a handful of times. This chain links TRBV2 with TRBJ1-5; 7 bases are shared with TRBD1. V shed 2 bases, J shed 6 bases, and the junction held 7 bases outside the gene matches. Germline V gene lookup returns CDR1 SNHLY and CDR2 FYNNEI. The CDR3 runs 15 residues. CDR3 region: CASSEFENRGQPQHF. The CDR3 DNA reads TGTGCCAGCAGTGAATTTGAGAACAGGGGTCAGCCCCAGCATTTT.

CDR3: CASSLGLGEGNEQFF. The CDR3, as DNA: TGTGCCAGCAGCTTGGGACTAGGCGAAGGCAATGAGCAGTTCTTC. The chain uses TRBV5-4 and TRBJ2-1; weak D call: TRBD2 (6 bases). The CDR3 covers 15 residues. Per germline, CDR1 SGHNT and CDR2 YYREEE (reference sequence). V lost 0 bases and J 6 bases, leaving 13 bases between the germline ends.

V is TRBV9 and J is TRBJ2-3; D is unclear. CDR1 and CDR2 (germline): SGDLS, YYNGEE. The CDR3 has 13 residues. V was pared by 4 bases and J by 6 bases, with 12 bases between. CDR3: CASSPEFSDTQYF. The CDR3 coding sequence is TGTGCCAGCAGCCCTGAGTTTTCTGATACGCAGTATTTT.

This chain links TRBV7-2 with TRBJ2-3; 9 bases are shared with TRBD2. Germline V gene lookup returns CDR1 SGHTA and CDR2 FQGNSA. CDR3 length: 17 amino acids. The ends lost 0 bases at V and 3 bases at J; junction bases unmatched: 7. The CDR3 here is CASSLARREGRTDTQYF. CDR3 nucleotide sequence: TGTGCCAGCAGCTTAGCGCGGCGGGAGGGCCGTACAGATACGCAGTATTTT.

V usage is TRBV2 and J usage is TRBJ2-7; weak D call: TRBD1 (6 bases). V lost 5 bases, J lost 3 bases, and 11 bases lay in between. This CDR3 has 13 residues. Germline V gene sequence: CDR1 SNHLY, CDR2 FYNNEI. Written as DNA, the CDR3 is TGTGCCAGCAGTATGGGACACCTCTACGAGCAGTACTTC. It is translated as CASSMGHLYEQYF.

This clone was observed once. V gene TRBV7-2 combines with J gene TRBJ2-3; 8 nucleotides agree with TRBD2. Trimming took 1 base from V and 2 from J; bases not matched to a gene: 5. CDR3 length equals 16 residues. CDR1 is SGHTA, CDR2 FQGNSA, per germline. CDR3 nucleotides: TGTGCCAGCAGCTTAGAAATACTAGCGGACACAGATACGCAGTATTTT. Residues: CASSLEILADTDTQYF. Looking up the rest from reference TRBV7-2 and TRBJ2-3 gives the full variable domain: GAGVSQSPSNKVTEKGKDVELRCDPISGHTALYWYRQSLGQGLEFLIYFQGNSAPDKSGLPSDRFSAERTGGSVSTLTIQRTQQEDSAVYLCASSLEILADTDTQYFGPGTRLTVL.

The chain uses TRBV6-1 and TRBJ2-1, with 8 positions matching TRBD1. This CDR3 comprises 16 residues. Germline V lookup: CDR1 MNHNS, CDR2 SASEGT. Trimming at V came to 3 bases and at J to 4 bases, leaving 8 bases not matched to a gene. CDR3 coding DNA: TGTGCCAGCAGTGATAGCGCCAGGGGGCTTTACAATGAGCAGTTCTTC. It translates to CASSDSARGLYNEQFF.

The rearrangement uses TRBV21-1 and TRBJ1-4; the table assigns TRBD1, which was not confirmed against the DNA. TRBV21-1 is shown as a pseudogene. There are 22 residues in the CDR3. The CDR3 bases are TGTGCCAGCAGCAAAGGGGGGACAGGGGGCTTTTTGGTGACTACAACTAATGAAAAACTGTTTTTT. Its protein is CASSKGGTGGFLVTTTNEKLFF.

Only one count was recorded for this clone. The CDR3 DNA is TGTGCCAGCAGTACCCCAGCGAGTTACACCGGGGAGCTGTTTTTT. It codes for CASSTPASYTGELFF. The chain couples TRBV28 to TRBJ2-2; D gene uncertain. The CDR3 loop spans 15 amino acids. Germline V lookup: CDR1 MDHEN, CDR2 SYDVKM. V was pared by 5 bases and J by 3 bases, with 13 bases between.

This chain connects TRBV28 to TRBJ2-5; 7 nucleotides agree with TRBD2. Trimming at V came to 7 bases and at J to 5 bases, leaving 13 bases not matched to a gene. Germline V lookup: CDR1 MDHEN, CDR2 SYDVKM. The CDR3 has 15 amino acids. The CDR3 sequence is CASKLGGSAGETQYF. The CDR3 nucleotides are TGTGCCAGCAAGTTGGGCGGGAGTGCTGGGGAGACCCAGTACTTC.

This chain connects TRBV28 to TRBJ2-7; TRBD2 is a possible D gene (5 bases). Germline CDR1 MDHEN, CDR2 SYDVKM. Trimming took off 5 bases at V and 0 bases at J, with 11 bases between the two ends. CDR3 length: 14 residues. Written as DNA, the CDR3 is TGTGCCAGCAGTCCCCCGGCGGGCTCCTACGAGCAGTACTTC. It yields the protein CASSPPAGSYEQYF. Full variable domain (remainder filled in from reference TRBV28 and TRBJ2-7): DVKVTQSSRYLVKRTGEKVFLECVQDMDHENMFWYRQDPGLGLRLIYFSYDVKMKEKGDIPEGYSVSREKKERFSLILESASTNQTSMYLCASSPPAGSYEQYFGPGTRLTVT.

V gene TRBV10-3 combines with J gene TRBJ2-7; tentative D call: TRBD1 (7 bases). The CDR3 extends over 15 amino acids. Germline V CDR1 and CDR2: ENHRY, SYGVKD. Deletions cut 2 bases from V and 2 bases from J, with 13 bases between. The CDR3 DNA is TGTGCCATCAGTGAGGCGGGACAGCTCACCTACGAGCAGTACTTC. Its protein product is CAISEAGQLTYEQYF.

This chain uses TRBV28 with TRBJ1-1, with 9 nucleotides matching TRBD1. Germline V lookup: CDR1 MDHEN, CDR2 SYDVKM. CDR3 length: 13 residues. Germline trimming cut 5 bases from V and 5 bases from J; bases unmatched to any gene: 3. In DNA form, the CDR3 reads TGTGCCAGCAGTCGGGACAGGGTGACTGAAGCTTTCTTT. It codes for CASSRDRVTEAFF.

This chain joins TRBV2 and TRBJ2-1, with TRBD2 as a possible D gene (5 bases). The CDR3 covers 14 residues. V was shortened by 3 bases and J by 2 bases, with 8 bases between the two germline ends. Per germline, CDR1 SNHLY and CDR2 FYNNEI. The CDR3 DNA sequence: TGTGCCAGCAGTGAGCAGAGGGCCTACAATGAGCAGTTCTTC. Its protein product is CASSEQRAYNEQFF.

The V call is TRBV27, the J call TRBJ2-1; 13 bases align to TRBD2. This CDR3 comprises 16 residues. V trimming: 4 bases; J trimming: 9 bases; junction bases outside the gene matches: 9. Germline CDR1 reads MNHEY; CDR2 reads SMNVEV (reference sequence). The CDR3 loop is CASSWRTSGSRREQFF. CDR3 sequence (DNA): TGTGCCAGCAGTTGGAGGACTAGCGGGAGTCGGCGTGAGCAGTTCTTC.

CDR3 sequence (DNA): TGTGCCAGCAGCTTGGACAGGGAGCACACCGGGGAGCTGTTTTTT. Protein product: CASSLDREHTGELFF. The rearrangement joins TRBV7-9 to TRBJ2-2; TRBD1 matches at 8 bases. CDR3 length: 15 residues. Per germline, CDR1 SEHNR and CDR2 FQNEAQ (reference sequence). J gave up 3 bases and V 3 bases, and 3 bases lay outside the gene matches.

CDR3 residues: CATSDLEQGTGELFF. The CDR3 nucleotides are TGTGCCACCAGTGATTTGGAGCAGGGGACCGGGGAGCTGTTTTTT. The rearrangement uses TRBV24-1 and TRBJ2-2; perhaps TRBD1 as D (6 bases). In germline, CDR1 is KGHDR, CDR2 SFDVKD. The CDR3 is 15 residues long. V shed 0 bases and J shed 5 bases, with 9 bases lying between them.

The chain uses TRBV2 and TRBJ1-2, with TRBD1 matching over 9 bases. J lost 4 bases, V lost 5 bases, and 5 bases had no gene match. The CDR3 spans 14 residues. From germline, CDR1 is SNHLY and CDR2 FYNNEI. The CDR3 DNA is TGTGCCAGCAGTCCGGACAGGGGCCTCTATGGCTACACCTTC. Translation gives CASSPDRGLYGYTF.

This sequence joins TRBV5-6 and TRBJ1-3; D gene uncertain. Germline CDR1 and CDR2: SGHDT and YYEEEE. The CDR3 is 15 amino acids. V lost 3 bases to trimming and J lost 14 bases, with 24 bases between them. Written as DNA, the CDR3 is TGTGCCAGCAGCTCCTTCACGGCGACTGGCGATGTCCTATATTTT. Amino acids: CASSSFTATGDVLYF.

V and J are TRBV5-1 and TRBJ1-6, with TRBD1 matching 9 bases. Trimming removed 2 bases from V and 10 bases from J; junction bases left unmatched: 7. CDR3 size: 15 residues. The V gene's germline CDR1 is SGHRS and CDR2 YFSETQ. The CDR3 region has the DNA TGCGCCAGCAGCTTAAGGACAGGGGATGGATCACCCCTCCACTTT. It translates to CASSLRTGDGSPLHF.

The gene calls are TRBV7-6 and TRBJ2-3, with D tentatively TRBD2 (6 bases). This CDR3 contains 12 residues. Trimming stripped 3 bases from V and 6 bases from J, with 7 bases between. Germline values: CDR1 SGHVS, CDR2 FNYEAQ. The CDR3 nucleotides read TGTGCCAGCAGCTTTGGAGGGGATACGCAGTATTTT. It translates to CASSFGGDTQYF.

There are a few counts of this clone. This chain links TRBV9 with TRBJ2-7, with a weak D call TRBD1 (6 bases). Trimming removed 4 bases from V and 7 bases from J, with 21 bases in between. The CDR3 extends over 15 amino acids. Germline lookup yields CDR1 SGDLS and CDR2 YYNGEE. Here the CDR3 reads CASSPRTATYEEQYF. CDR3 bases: TGTGCCAGCAGCCCGCGGACAGCTACTTACGAGGAGCAGTACTTC.

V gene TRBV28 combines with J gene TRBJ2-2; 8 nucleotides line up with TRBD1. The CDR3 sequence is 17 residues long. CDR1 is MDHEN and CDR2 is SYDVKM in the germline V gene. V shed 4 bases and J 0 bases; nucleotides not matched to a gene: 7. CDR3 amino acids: CASSYDRDRTNTGELFF. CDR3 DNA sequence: TGTGCCAGCAGTTATGACCGGGACAGGACGAACACCGGGGAGCTGTTTTTT.

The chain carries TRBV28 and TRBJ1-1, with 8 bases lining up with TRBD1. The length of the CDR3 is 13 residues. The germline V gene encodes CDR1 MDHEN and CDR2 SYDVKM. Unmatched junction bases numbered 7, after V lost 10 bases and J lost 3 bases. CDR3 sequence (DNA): TGTGCCATATGGACAGGGACCCACACTGAAGCTTTCTTT. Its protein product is CAIWTGTHTEAFF.

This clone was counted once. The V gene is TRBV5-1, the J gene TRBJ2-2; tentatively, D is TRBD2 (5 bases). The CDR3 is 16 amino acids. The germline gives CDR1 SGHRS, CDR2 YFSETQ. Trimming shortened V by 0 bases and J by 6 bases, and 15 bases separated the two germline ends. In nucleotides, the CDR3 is TGCGCCAGCAGCTTGGATCCGGGAACCCCGCCCGGGGAGCTGTTTTTT. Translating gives CASSLDPGTPPGELFF.